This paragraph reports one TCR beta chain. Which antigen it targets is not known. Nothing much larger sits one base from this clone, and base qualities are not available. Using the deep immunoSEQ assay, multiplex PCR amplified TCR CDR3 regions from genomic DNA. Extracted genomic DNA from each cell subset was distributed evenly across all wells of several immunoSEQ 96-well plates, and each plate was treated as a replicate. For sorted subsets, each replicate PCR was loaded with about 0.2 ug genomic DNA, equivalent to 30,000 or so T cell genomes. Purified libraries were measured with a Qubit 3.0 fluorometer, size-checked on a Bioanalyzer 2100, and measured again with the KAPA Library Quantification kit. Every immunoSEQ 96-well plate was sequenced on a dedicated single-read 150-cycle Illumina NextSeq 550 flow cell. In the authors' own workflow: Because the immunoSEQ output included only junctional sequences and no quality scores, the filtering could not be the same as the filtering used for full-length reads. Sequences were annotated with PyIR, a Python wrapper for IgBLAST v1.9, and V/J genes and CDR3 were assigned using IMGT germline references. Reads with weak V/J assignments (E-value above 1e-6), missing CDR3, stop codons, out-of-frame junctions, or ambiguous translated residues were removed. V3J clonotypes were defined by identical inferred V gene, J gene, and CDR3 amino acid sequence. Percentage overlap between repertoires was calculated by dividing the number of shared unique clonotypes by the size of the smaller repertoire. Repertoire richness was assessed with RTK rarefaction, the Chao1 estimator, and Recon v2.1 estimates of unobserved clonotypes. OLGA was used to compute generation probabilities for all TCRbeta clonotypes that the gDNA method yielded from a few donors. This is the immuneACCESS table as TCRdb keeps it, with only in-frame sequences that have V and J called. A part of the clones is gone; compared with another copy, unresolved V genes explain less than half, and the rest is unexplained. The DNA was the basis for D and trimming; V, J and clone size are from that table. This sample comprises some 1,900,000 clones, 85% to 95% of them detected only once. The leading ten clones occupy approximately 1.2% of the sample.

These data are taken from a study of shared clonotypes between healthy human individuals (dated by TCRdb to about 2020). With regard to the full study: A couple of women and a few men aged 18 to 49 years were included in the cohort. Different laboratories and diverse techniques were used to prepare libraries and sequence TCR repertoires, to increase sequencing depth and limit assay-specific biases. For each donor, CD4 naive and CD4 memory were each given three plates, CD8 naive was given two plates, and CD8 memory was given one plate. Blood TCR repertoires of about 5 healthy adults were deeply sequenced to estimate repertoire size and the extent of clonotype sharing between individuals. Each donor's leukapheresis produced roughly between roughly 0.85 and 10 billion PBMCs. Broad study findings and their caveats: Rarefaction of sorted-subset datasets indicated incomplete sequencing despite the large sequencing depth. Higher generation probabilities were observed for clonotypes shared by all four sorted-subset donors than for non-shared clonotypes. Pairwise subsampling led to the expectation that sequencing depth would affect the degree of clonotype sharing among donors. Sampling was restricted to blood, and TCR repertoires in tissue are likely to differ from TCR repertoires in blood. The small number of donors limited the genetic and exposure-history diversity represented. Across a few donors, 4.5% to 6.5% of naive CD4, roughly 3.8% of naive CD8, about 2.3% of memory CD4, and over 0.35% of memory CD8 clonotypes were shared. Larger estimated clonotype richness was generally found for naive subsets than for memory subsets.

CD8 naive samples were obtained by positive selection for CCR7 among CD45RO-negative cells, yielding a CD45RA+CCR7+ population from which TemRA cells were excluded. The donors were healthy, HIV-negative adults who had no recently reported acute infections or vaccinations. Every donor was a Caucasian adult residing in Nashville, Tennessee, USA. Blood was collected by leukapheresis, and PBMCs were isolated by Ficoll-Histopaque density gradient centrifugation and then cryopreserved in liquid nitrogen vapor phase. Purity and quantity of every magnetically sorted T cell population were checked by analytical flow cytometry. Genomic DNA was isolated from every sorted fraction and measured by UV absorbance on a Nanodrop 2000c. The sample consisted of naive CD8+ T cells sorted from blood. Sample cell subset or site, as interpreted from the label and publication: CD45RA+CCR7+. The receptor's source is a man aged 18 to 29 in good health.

The CDR3 here reads CASSEAVLRGGQPQHF. Read as DNA, the sequence is TGTGCCAGCAGTGAAGCCGTACTCAGGGGGGGTCAGCCCCAGCATTTT. The V and J segments used are TRBV6-1 and TRBJ1-5; 7 middle bases align to TRBD1. Its CDR3 holds 16 amino acids, cysteine through phenylalanine. The CDR3 DNA has 48 bases and is translated from base 1. Ends trimmed: V by 0 bases, J by 6 bases; bases unmatched to a gene: 8. The germline V gene gives CDR1 as MNHNS and CDR2 as SASEGT.